The sequence of this T cell receptor beta chain was determined in a study of Graves' ophthalmopathy and Graves' hyperthyroidism. Study context: Upon initial diagnosis and before any treatment, peripheral blood was collected. Overall study findings and caveats: Blood also held most thyroid clonotypes expanded above 0.001 frequency.

This clonotype has a count of ten or more. Its antigen is as yet unknown. It is unclear where the CDR3 begins or ends on the DNA, so no DNA is shown, and the CDR3 is as TCRdb lists it. RNA transcripts served as template for amplifying TCR beta CDR3 sequences. RT-PCR was first run with HTBI primers, then multiplex PCR in a second round. TCRdb reprocessed the multiplex PCR reads with MiXCR, giving one entry per CDR3 protein. Of hundreds of thousands of distinct CDR3 sequences in the sample, approximately 21% were seen once. Termini included, the CDR3 measures 15 amino acids. In this cohort, patients with other autoimmune diseases, uncontrolled infections, pregnancy or lactation were excluded.

The sequence came from a woman aged 18-35 years with stable Graves' hyperthyroidism. Some clones in this sample may be carry-over from other donors' samples. J is TRBJ1-5 and V is TRBV12-3 or TRBV12-4; the table calls TRBD1, which could not be checked here. Sequencing used peripheral blood. CDR3 in amino acids: CASSSSDRPGQPQHF.